This T cell receptor (beta chain) was found in a study of shared clonotypes between healthy human individuals. TCRdb's table, derived via immunoSEQ multiplex PCR, lists solely in-frame clones and lacks some. This table has roughly 2.6 million clones, approximately 94% appearing once. The CDR3 runs 15 residues. Looked up from germline, CDR1 is LNHDA and CDR2 is SQIVND (reference sequence). V trimming: 3 bases; J trimming: 2 bases; junction bases outside the gene matches: 3. The clonotype originates from a man aged 18 to 29 in good health. The sequencing sample was made of naive CD4+ T cells sorted from blood. Subset indicated: CD45RA+ positively selected. The chain carries TRBV19 and TRBJ2-3; 9 nucleotides match TRBD2. The CDR3: CASSIAGGITDTQYF. The CDR3 DNA sequence: TGTGCCAGTAGTATTGCGGGAGGGATCACAGATACGCAGTATTTT.